A single sample gave rise to the 24 T cell receptor beta chains below, sequenced in a study of blood T cells in healthy people across ages. PCR was performed a second time for about 7 to 11 cycles using a sample-barcoded 5' primer and a J-beta primer mix. TCRdb passed the 5' RACE reads through MiXCR, listing each CDR3 protein once. The sample yields about 750,000 distinct CDR3 sequences, about 48% seen once. The specimen sequenced was blood. The receptors shown here come from an elderly man in good health.

This sequence joins TRBV14 and TRBJ2-7; 9 nucleotides match TRBD1. J was trimmed by 7 bases and V by 2 bases; bases with no gene match: 12. Per the germline V gene, CDR1 is SGHDN and CDR2 is FVKESK. This CDR3 region has 16 residues. This CDR3 is CASSQRFGTGLEEQYF. For the CDR3, the DNA is TGTGCCAGCAGCCAACGTTTCGGGACAGGGCTGGAAGAGCAGTACTTC.

This clonotype turned up a few times. The chain combines TRBV20-1 with TRBJ1-1, with D uncertain. The V gene lost 6 bases and the J gene lost 1 base, with 12 bases spanning the gap. Germline values: CDR1 DFQATT, CDR2 SNEGSKA (reference sequence). The CDR3 loop spans 13 amino acids. CDR3 DNA sequence: TGCAGTGCCCTAGGGCCGTCGAACACTGAAGCTTTCTTT. This encodes CSALGPSNTEAFF.

The rearrangement uses TRBV6-1 and TRBJ2-1, with TRBD2 identical over 16 bases. The trim removed 6 bases at V and 5 bases at J, leaving 16 bases unmatched. CDR3 length: 20 amino acids. CDR1 is MNHNS and CDR2 is SASEGT in the germline V gene. CDR3 sequence: CASRTLAGTSGRASDNEQFF. The CDR3 region has the DNA TGTGCCAGCAGGACCCTCGCCGGGACTAGCGGGAGGGCCTCTGACAATGAGCAGTTCTTC.

This sequence joins TRBV7-3 and TRBJ2-3; no firm D call. The CDR3 totals 15 residues. The germline V gene encodes CDR1 SGHTA and CDR2 FQGTGA. V was trimmed by 6 bases and J by 2 bases, leaving 15 bases between them. The chain's CDR3 is CASRTTGPPTDTQYF. The CDR3 DNA reads as TGTGCCAGCAGAACAACCGGGCCGCCCACAGATACGCAGTATTTT.

The table lists this clonotype with a few counts. This chain uses TRBV27 with TRBJ1-2; 9 nucleotides align to TRBD1. Losses at the gene ends were 8 bases for V and 1 base for J; bases not matched to a gene: 11. This CDR3 is 16 amino acids long. Germline V gene sequence: CDR1 MNHEY, CDR2 SMNVEV (reference sequence). For the CDR3, the DNA is TGTGCCAGCGGACAGGGGATTTACAATTTTAACTATGGCTACACCTTC. Translation: CASGQGIYNFNYGYTF.

A single count supports this clonotype. The chain joins TRBV28 to TRBJ1-2; D remains ambiguous. The CDR3 totals 11 residues. CDR1 is MDHEN, CDR2 SYDVKM, per germline. Trimming took off 6 bases at V and 8 bases at J, with 10 bases between the two ends. Written as DNA, the CDR3 is TGTGCCAGCAGAGACGGAGGCGGCTACACCTTC. This translates into CASRDGGGYTF.

In this sample, this clonotype turned up a few times. This chain joins TRBV7-2 and TRBJ2-1, with D unclear. V lost 2 bases and J 12 bases, leaving 5 bases between the germline ends. Germline CDR1 and CDR2: SGHTA and FQGNSA. The CDR3 runs to 10 residues. CDR3 in amino acids: CASSLMRQFF. The CDR3 coding sequence is TGTGCCAGCAGCTTAATGCGGCAGTTCTTC.

The chain joins TRBV29-1 to TRBJ2-2, with D possibly being TRBD1 (5 bases). CDR1 and CDR2 (germline): SQVTM, ANQGSEA. Trimming removed 7 bases at V and 2 bases at J, with 14 bases between. This CDR3 contains 14 residues. CDR3: CSAGQKSNTGELFF. In DNA, the CDR3 is TGCAGCGCTGGACAAAAAAGCAACACCGGGGAGCTGTTTTTT.

The chain joins TRBV12-3 or TRBV12-4 to TRBJ1-5; a weak D match, TRBD1 (5 bases). V lost 5 bases, J lost 1 base, and 18 bases lay in between. The length of the CDR3 is 17 residues. The CDR3 sequence is CASSLRVQGWSNQPQHF. The DNA of the CDR3 is TGTGCCAGCAGTCTGAGGGTCCAGGGTTGGAGCAATCAGCCCCAGCATTTT.

The chain combines TRBV20-1 with TRBJ1-2, with TRBD1 identical over 7 bases. There are 15 residues in the CDR3. Germline V gene sequence: CDR1 DFQATT, CDR2 SNEGSKA (reference sequence). Trimming at V came to 1 base and at J to 5 bases, leaving 10 bases not matched to a gene. Written as DNA, the CDR3 is TGCAGTGCTAGAGTCATACAGGGGACCGATTATGGCTACACCTTC. Protein sequence: CSARVIQGTDYGYTF.

The J gene is TRBJ1-4, the V gene TRBV19; 9 bases align to TRBD1. The CDR3 spans 13 residues. The V and J ends lost 10 bases and 7 bases, in that order; junction bases with no gene match: 7. Germline V CDR1 and CDR2: LNHDA, SQIVND (reference sequence). The CDR3, as DNA: TGTGCCACCAAGGACAGGGGTCGTGAAAAACTGTTTTTT. Amino acid sequence: CATKDRGREKLFF.

A word on this clonotype: A much more abundant neighbour one base away suggests this may be a read error. CDR3 sequence reads: CAISGRPPYEQYF. CDR3 sequence (DNA): TGTGCCATCAGTGGGCGGCCCCCCTACGAGCAGTACTTC. V gene TRBV10-3 combines with J gene TRBJ2-7; D is undetermined. The V end was cut by 4 bases, the J end by 2 bases, with 9 bases between. CDR1 and CDR2 from the germline V gene are ENHRY and SYGVKD. The CDR3 has 13 amino acids.

The sample holds a few counts of this clonotype. This CDR3 reads CASRAGAYQETQYF. The CDR3 nucleotides read TGCGCCAGCAGAGCGGGAGCGTACCAAGAGACCCAGTACTTC. The chain recombines TRBV5-1 with TRBJ2-5; TRBD2 matches at 8 bases. J lost 0 bases, V lost 5 bases, and 3 bases had no gene match. Looked up from germline, CDR1 is SGHRS and CDR2 is YFSETQ. This CDR3 spans 14 amino acids.

This clonotype was detected a few times. This rearrangement joins TRBV24-1 to TRBJ2-3; no clear D gene. Trimming removed 4 bases from V and 14 bases from J, with 15 bases in between. Germline V CDR1 and CDR2: KGHDR, SFDVKD. The CDR3 covers 12 residues. As DNA, the CDR3 is TGTGCCACCAGTGAACCCCTCGGGTACGCGTATTTT. Encoded protein: CATSEPLGYAYF.

This clonotype appeared a few times. The chain uses TRBV14 and TRBJ2-4; D is undetermined. The J call is uncertain, as TRBJ2-7 better fits the DNA end. The CDR3 totals 15 residues. Germline CDR1 SGHDN, CDR2 FVKESK. The chain's CDR3 is CASSQGQVKFYEQYF. CDR3 nucleotides: TGTGCCAGCAGCCAAGGTCAGGTAAAGTTTTACGAGCAGTACTTC.

There are a few counts of this clonotype. The V and J genes are TRBV29-1 and TRBJ2-7; no clear D gene. The DNA end lines up better with TRBJ2-5; the J call may be wrong. The CDR3 covers 10 residues. From germline, CDR1 is SQVTM and CDR2 ANQGSEA. The CDR3 is CSGALETQYF. In DNA, the CDR3 is TGCAGCGGAGCCTTGGAGACCCAGTACTTC.

The chain combines TRBV11-3 with TRBJ2-7, with D possibly being TRBD2 (6 bases). With the DNA end fitting TRBJ2-5 better, the J assignment may be wrong. CDR3 size: 13 residues. Germline CDR1 is SGHNT and CDR2 is YENEEA. This CDR3 is CASSDLTGGTQYF. The CDR3, as DNA: TGTGCCAGCAGCGACCTTACCGGGGGGACCCAGTACTTC.

The CDR3 is CASSRRVEELFF. CDR3 bases: TGTGCCAGCAGTCGTCGGGTGGAGGAACTGTTTTTT. The chain links TRBV6-6 to TRBJ1-4; unclear D gene. The germline gives CDR1 MNHNY, CDR2 SVGAGI (reference sequence). The CDR3 has 12 amino acids. Trimming removed 5 bases from V and 12 bases from J, with 13 bases in between.

In this sample, this clonotype turned up a few times. The chain combines TRBV7-2 with TRBJ1-5; no firm D call. The CDR3 length is 13 residues. Looked up from germline, CDR1 is SGHTA and CDR2 is FQGNSA. V lost 5 bases to trimming and J lost 3 bases, with 8 bases between them. CDR3 sequence: CASSSRVNQPQHF. The CDR3 DNA follows: TGTGCCAGCAGCAGCCGGGTCAATCAGCCCCAGCATTTT.

The J gene is TRBJ2-6, the V gene TRBV4-2; D gene ambiguous. V gave up 4 bases and J gave up 0 bases, with 10 bases separating them. From germline, CDR1 is LGHNA and CDR2 YNFKEQ. The CDR3 runs 16 residues. The CDR3 region is CASSLGEDSGANVLTF. DNA of the CDR3: TGTGCCAGCAGCCTAGGCGAAGACTCTGGGGCCAACGTCCTGACTTTC.

This clonotype was seen a handful of times. The CDR3 region is CASSVLSGFGEQFF. The CDR3 region has the DNA TGTGCCAGCAGCGTCCTTAGCGGGTTTGGTGAGCAGTTCTTC. The genes are TRBV25-1 and TRBJ2-1, with 7 positions matching TRBD2. The CDR3 is 14 amino acids. Germline V CDR1 and CDR2: MGHDK, SYGVNS. Trimming removed 6 bases from V and 9 bases from J; junction bases left unmatched: 11.

This clonotype was detected a few times. The rearrangement joins TRBV20-1 to TRBJ1-2, with no clear D. Germline CDR1 DFQATT, CDR2 SNEGSKA (reference sequence). The V end lost 3 bases, the J end lost 2 bases, and 7 bases lay between the germline ends. The CDR3 is made up of 12 amino acids. In nucleotides, the CDR3 is TGCAGTGCTAGTGGGCCAAACTATGGCTACACCTTC. As protein: CSASGPNYGYTF.

The V call is TRBV7-9, the J call TRBJ2-3; 7 bases are shared with TRBD2. CDR1 is SEHNR and CDR2 is FQNEAQ in the germline V gene (reference sequence). This CDR3 is built from 13 residues. The junction had 5 bases not matched to a gene; V was cut back by 6 bases and J by 5 bases. Here the CDR3 DNA reads TGTGCCAGCAGACTAGCGTTAGGAGATACGCAGTATTTT. Its protein product is CASRLALGDTQYF.

At least ten counts were recorded for this clonotype. This rearrangement joins TRBV7-2 to TRBJ2-7, with TRBD1 matching 7 bases. In germline, CDR1 is SGHTA, CDR2 FQGNSA. CDR3 size: 13 residues. Trimming took 6 bases from V and 2 from J; bases not matched to a gene: 4. CDR3 in amino acids: CASSPTGTYEQYF. The CDR3 nucleotides are TGTGCCAGCAGTCCGACAGGGACCTACGAGCAGTACTTC.